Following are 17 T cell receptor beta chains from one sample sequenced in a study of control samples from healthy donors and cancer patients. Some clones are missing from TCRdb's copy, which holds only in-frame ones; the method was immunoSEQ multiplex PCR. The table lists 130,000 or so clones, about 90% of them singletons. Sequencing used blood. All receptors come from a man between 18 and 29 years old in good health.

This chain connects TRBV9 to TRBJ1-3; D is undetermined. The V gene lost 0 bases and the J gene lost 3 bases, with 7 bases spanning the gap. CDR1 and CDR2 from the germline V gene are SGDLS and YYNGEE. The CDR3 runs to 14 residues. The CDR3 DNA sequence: TGTGCCAGCAGCGTAGCAGGAGGTGGAAACACCATATATTTT. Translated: CASSVAGGGNTIYF.

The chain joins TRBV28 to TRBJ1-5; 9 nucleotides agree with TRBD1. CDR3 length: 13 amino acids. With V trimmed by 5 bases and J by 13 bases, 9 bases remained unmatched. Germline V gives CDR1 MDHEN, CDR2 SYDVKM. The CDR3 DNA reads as TGTGCCAGCAGTCCGGGGACAGGGAGTCCTCAGCATTTT. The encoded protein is CASSPGTGSPQHF.

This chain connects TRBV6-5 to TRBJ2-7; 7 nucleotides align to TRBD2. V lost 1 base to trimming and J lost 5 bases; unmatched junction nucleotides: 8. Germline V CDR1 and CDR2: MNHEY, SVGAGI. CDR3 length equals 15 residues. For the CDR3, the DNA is TGTGCCAGCAGTTACTACCGGACTAGAGGGAACGAGCAGTACTTC. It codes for CASSYYRTRGNEQYF.

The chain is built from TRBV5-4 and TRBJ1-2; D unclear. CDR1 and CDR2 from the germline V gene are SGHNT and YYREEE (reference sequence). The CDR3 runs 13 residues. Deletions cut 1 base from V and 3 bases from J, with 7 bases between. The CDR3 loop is CASSLQYDYGYTF. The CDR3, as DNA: TGTGCCAGCAGCTTGCAATACGACTATGGCTACACCTTC. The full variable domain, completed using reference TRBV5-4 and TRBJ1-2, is ETGVTQSPTHLIKTRGQQVTLRCSSQSGHNTVSWYQQALGQGPQFIFQYYREEENGRGNFPPRFSGLQFPNYSSELNVNALELDDSALYLCASSLQYDYGYTFGSGTRLTVV.

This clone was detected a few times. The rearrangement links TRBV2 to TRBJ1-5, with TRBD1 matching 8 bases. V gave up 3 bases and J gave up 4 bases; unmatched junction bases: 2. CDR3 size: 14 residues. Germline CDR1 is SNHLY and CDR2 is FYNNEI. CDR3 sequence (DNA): TGTGCCAGCAGTGACAGGGGGCGTAATCAGCCCCAGCATTTT. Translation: CASSDRGRNQPQHF.

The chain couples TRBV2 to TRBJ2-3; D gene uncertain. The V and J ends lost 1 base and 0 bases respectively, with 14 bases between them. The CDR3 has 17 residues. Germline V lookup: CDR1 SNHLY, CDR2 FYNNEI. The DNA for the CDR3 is TGTGCCAGCAGTGAAGGTAGAAGGCGAACTAGCACAGATACGCAGTATTTT. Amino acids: CASSEGRRRTSTDTQYF.

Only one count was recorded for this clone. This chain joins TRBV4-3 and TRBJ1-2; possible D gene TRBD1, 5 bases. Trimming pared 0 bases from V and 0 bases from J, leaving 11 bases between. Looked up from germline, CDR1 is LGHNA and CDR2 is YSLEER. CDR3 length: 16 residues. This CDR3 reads CASSQDMGTPNYGYTF. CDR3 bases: TGCGCCAGCAGCCAAGATATGGGGACTCCTAACTATGGCTACACCTTC.

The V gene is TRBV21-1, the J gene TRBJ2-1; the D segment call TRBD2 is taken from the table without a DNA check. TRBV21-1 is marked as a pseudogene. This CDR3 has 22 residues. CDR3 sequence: CASSKVGNRDSKAGGSYNEQFF. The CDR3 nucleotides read TGTGCCAGCAGCAAAGTAGGGAATCGGGACTCGAAAGCCGGGGGCTCCTACAATGAGCAGTTCTTC.

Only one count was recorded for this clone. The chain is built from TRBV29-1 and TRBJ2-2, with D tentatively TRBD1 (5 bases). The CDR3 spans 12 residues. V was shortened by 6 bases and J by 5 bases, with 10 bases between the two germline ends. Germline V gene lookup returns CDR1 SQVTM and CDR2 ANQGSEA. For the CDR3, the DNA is TGCAGCGTCAGGGCCGGGACCGGGGAGCTGTTTTTT. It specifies CSVRAGTGELFF.

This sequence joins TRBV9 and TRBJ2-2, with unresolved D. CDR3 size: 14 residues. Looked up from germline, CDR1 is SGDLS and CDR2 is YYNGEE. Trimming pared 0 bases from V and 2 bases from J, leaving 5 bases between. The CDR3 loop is CASSVGVNTGELFF. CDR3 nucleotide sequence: TGTGCCAGCAGCGTAGGAGTTAACACCGGGGAGCTGTTTTTT.

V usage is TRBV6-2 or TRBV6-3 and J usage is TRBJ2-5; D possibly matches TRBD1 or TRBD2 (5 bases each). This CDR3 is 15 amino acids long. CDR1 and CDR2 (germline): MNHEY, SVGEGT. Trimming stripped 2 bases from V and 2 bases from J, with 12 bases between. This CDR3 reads CASSYANGAQETQYF. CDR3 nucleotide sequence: TGTGCCAGCAGTTACGCCAACGGGGCGCAAGAGACCCAGTACTTC.

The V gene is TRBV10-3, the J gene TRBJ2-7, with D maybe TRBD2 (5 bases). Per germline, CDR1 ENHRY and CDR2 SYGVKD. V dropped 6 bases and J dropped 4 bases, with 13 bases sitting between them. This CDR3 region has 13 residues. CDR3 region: CAISGLDSYEQYF. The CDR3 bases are TGTGCCATCAGCGGACTGGATTCTTACGAGCAGTACTTC.

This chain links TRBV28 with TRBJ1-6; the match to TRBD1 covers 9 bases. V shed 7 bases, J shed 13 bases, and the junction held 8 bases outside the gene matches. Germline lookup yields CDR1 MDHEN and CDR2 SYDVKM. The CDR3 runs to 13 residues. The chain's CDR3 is CASKPGQGGPLHF. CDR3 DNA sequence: TGTGCCAGCAAACCGGGACAGGGAGGGCCCCTCCACTTT.

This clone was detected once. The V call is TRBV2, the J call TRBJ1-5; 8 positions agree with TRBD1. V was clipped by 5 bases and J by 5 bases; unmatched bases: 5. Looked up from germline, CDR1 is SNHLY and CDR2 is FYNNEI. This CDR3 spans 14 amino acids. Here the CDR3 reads CASSRTGPYQPQHF. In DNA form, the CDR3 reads TGTGCCAGCAGTAGGACAGGGCCCTATCAGCCCCAGCATTTT.

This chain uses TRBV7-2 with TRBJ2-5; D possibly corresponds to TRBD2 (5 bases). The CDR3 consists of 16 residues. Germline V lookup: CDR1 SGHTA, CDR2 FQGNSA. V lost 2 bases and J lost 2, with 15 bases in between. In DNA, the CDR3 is TGTGCCAGCAGCTTACAGACGGGGTTCCCACAAGAGACCCAGTACTTC. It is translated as CASSLQTGFPQETQYF. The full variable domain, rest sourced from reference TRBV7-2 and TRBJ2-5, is GAGVSQSPSNKVTEKGKDVELRCDPISGHTALYWYRQSLGQGLEFLIYFQGNSAPDKSGLPSDRFSAERTGGSVSTLTIQRTQQEDSAVYLCASSLQTGFPQETQYFGPGTRLLVL.

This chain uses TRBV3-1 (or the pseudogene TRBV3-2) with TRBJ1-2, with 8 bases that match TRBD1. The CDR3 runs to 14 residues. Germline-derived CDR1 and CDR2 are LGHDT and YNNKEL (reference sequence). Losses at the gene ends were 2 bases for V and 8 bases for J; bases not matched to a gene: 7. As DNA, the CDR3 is TGTGCCAGCAGCCAACAGGGGGCGCGTCAAGGCTACACCTTC. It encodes CASSQQGARQGYTF.

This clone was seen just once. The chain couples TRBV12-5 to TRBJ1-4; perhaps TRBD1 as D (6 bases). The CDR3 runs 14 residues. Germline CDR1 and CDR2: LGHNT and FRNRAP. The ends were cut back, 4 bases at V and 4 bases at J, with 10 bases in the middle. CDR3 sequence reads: CASGSGTHNEKLFF. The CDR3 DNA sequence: TGTGCTAGTGGTTCCGGGACACATAATGAAAAACTGTTTTTT.